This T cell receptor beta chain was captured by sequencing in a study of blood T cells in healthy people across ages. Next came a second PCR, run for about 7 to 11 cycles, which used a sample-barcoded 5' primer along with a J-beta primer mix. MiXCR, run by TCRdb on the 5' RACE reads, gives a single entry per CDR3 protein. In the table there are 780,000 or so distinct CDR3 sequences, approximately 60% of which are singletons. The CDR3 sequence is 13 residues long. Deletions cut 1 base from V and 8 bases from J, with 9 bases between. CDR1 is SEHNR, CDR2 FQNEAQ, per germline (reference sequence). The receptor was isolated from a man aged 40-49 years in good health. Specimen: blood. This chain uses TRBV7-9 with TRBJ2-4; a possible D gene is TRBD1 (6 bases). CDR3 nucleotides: TGTGCCAGCAGCTTAGGCCAGGGGTACATTCAGTACTTC. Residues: CASSLGQGYIQYF.